A selection of T cell receptor beta chains follows, all from one sample in a study of cytomegalovirus exposure and HLA in healthy donors. Produced via immunoSEQ multiplex PCR; TCRdb's table is partial and in-frame only. The data contain 100,000 to 150,000 clones, less than 85% of them seen just once; the ten biggest clones take up 2% to 2.5%. The sequencing sample was made of PBMCs. The receptors stem from a woman between 40 and 50 years old in good health and CMV-seropositive. Each CDR3 is given with its conserved first and last residue. The D gene is left open where the match is weak. Clone sizes are given selectively: once, few, many, or a class where the clone is expanded.

v_gene	j_gene	d_gene	abundance	CDR3aa	CDR3nt
TRBV4-3	TRBJ2-7	NA	NA	CASSTGHQAYEQYF	TGCGCCAGCTCAACAGGGCACCAAGCCTACGAGCAGTACTTC
TRBV7-9	TRBJ1-2	NA	few	CASSLPSNYGYTF	TGTGCCAGCAGCTTACCCTCTAACTATGGCTACACCTTC
TRBV30	TRBJ1-4	NA	NA	CAWSGTETNEKLFF	TGTGCCTGGAGTGGGACAGAAACTAATGAAAAACTGTTTTTT
TRBV19	TRBJ2-2	NA	NA	CASSILGGGSGAGELFF	TGTGCCAGTAGTATTTTGGGGGGGGGCTCAGGAGCCGGGGAGCTGTTTTTT
TRBV6-1	TRBJ2-5	TRBD2	NA	CASSERPSGGAETQYF	TGTGCCAGCAGTGAACGGCCTAGCGGGGGGGCTGAGACCCAGTACTTC
TRBV6-6	TRBJ1-1	NA	NA	CASSIPHSMNTEAFF	TGTGCCAGCAGTATCCCCCACAGCATGAACACTGAAGCTTTCTTT
TRBV4-1	TRBJ1-4	TRBD1	NA	CASSRDSTLTNEKLFF	TGCGCCAGCAGTAGGGACAGTACACTAACTAATGAAAAACTGTTTTTT
TRBV21-1	TRBJ2-7	NA	NA	CASSRVRRKQGGHEQYF	TGTGCCAGCAGCAGAGTACGGCGTAAACAGGGCGGGCACGAGCAGTACTTC
TRBV29-1	TRBJ2-1	NA	NA	CSVRSSIASSYNEQFF	TGCAGCGTCCGCTCGAGTATAGCAAGCTCCTACAATGAGCAGTTCTTC
TRBV19	TRBJ1-2	TRBD1	NA	CASSRDRDGYTF	TGTGCCAGTAGCCGGGACAGGGATGGCTACACCTTC